Listed below are T cell receptor beta chains from one sample, sequenced in a study of shared clonotypes between healthy human individuals. Here immunoSEQ multiplex PCR was the method, and the copy in TCRdb shows in-frame clones only, minus some. The data contain roughly 2.2 million clones, 85% to 95% of them singletons. The sequenced material came from naive CD4+ T cells from PBMCs. These receptors were taken from a man between 18 and 35 years old in good health. Some clones in this sample may be carry-over from other donors' samples. CDR3s include the opening cysteine and the closing phenylalanine or tryptophan.

v_call: TRBV7-3; j_call: TRBJ1-1; cdr3_aa: CASSLRPPGPTEAFF
v_call: TRBV4-2; j_call: TRBJ2-5; cdr3_aa: CASSLGQGAGTQYF
v_call: TRBV19; j_call: TRBJ2-1; cdr3_aa: CASSRTSRANEQFF
v_call: TRBV2; j_call: TRBJ1-3; cdr3_aa: CASSAGLRGTIYF
v_call: TRBV18; j_call: TRBJ2-7; cdr3_aa: CASSRGTLTYEQYF
v_call: TRBV7-9; j_call: TRBJ2-5; cdr3_aa: CASSPTGGAETQYF
v_call: TRBV2; j_call: TRBJ2-1; cdr3_aa: CASSTRASREFF
v_call: TRBV5-4; j_call: TRBJ2-7; cdr3_aa: CASSLGPGEQYF
v_call: TRBV29-1; j_call: TRBJ1-1; cdr3_aa: CSVVRDSGTEAFF
v_call: TRBV7-9; j_call: TRBJ2-1; cdr3_aa: CASSPWGSGSHNEQFF
v_call: TRBV7-9; j_call: TRBJ1-4; cdr3_aa: CASSSRDRGNEKLFF
v_call: TRBV5-1; j_call: TRBJ2-5; cdr3_aa: CASSLGQLQETQYF
v_call: TRBV5-4; j_call: TRBJ2-1; cdr3_aa: CASSARERGYNEQFF
v_call: TRBV19; j_call: TRBJ1-3; cdr3_aa: CASSTGQGTYSGNTIYF
v_call: TRBV19; j_call: TRBJ2-7; cdr3_aa: CATRTADYEQYF
v_call: TRBV6-9; j_call: TRBJ2-2; cdr3_aa: CASNQIHRGQGTGELFF
v_call: TRBV6-6; j_call: TRBJ2-7; cdr3_aa: CASSPWTDYEQYF
v_call: TRBV5-4; j_call: TRBJ2-7; cdr3_aa: CASSLPRAARHEQYF
v_call: TRBV7-2; j_call: TRBJ1-3; cdr3_aa: CASSLEGPNTIYF